These 32 T cell receptor beta chains share one sample of origin, sequenced in a study of T cell repertoires in ileal Crohn's disease. Time point described: neoterminal ileum biopsy at postoperative endoscopy, about 6 months after surgery. Sequencing was performed with immunoSEQ multiplex PCR; in TCRdb, only in-frame clones are kept and a portion is missing. The sample records approximately 11,000 clones, approximately 77% being singletons. Material: ileal tissue. These TCRs come from an adult with Crohn's disease.

There are a few counts of this clone. The rearrangement uses TRBV19 and TRBJ1-5; D is undetermined. Germline lookup yields CDR1 LNHDA and CDR2 SQIVND (reference sequence). Trimming removed 1 base from V and 0 bases from J, with 7 bases in between. The CDR3 extends over 15 amino acids. The CDR3 sequence: CASSIAGISNQPQHF. Written as DNA, the CDR3 is TGTGCCAGTAGTATAGCGGGGATTAGCAATCAGCCCCAGCATTTT.

The rearrangement joins TRBV6-1 to TRBJ1-1; D remains unclear. Germline assignment: CDR1 MNHNS and CDR2 SASEGT. The V and J ends lost 6 bases and 2 bases respectively, with 16 bases between them. This CDR3 has 15 residues. CDR3 in amino acids: CASRGGFMFNTEAFF. CDR3 DNA: TGTGCCAGCAGGGGCGGGTTTATGTTCAACACTGAAGCTTTCTTT.

The V and J genes are TRBV2 and TRBJ1-6; weak D call: TRBD1 (6 bases). There are 14 residues in the CDR3. Trimming cost V 7 bases and J 5 bases, with 12 bases left between them. The germline gives CDR1 SNHLY, CDR2 FYNNEI. Here the CDR3 reads CASTVRTDNSPLHF. In DNA form, the CDR3 reads TGTGCCAGCACCGTCCGGACAGATAATTCACCCCTCCACTTT. Full variable domain (remainder filled in from reference TRBV2 and TRBJ1-6): EPEVTQTPSHQVTQMGQEVILRCVPISNHLYFYWYRQILGQKVEFLVSFYNNEISEKSEIFDDQFSVERPDGSNFTLKIRSTKLEDSAMYFCASTVRTDNSPLHFGNGTRLTVT.

This clone was counted a few times. This chain's CDR3 is CASLQGSLNTEAFF. DNA of the CDR3: TGTGCCAGCCTCCAGGGGAGCCTGAACACTGAAGCTTTCTTT. The gene calls are TRBV2 and TRBJ1-1; weak D call: TRBD1 (6 bases). This CDR3 comprises 14 residues. V was trimmed by 8 bases and J by 0 bases, leaving 13 bases between them. CDR1 and CDR2 from the germline V gene are SNHLY and FYNNEI. Filled out from reference TRBV2 and TRBJ1-1, the complete variable domain reads EPEVTQTPSHQVTQMGQEVILRCVPISNHLYFYWYRQILGQKVEFLVSFYNNEISEKSEIFDDQFSVERPDGSNFTLKIRSTKLEDSAMYFCASLQGSLNTEAFFGQGTRLTVV.

This clone showed up just a few times. The genes are TRBV7-2 and TRBJ1-1; D possibly corresponds to TRBD1 (5 bases). CDR3 length: 14 residues. Germline CDR1 and CDR2: SGHTA and FQGNSA. The V and J ends lost 1 base and 10 bases respectively, with 16 bases between them. CDR3 DNA sequence: TGTGCCAGCAGCTTAGGCTGGTCAGGTCAGGGAGCTTTCTTT. This codes for CASSLGWSGQGAFF.

CDR3 in DNA: TGTGCCAGCAGCTTAGACCGGGGGAGTCGCTCCTACAATGAGCAGTTCTTC. Translated: CASSLDRGSRSYNEQFF. V gene TRBV7-9 combines with J gene TRBJ2-1; possible D gene TRBD2, 6 bases. With 1 base removed from V and 0 bases from J, the gap between germline ends came to 13 bases. Germline V lookup: CDR1 SEHNR, CDR2 FQNEAQ (reference sequence). The CDR3 totals 17 residues. Drawing the rest from reference TRBV7-9 and TRBJ2-1, the complete variable domain is DTGVSQNPRHKITKRGQNVTFRCDPISEHNRLYWYRQTLGQGPEFLTYFQNEAQLEKSRLLSDRFSAERPKGSFSTLEIQRTEQGDSAMYLCASSLDRGSRSYNEQFFGPGTRLTVL.

The chain combines TRBV7-2 with TRBJ2-7, with TRBD2 identical over 10 bases. The CDR3 loop spans 16 amino acids. In germline, CDR1 is SGHTA, CDR2 FQGNSA. Trimming removed 7 bases from V and 5 bases from J; junction bases left unmatched: 14. DNA for the CDR3: TGTGCCAGCACCCCCCAGCGGGAGGGCCAATTCCACGAGCAGTACTTC. Its protein product is CASTPQREGQFHEQYF.

The V gene is TRBV25-1, the J gene TRBJ2-1; perhaps TRBD1 as D (5 bases). The CDR3 contains 16 residues. The V end lost 3 bases, the J end lost 2 bases, and 14 bases lay between the germline ends. In germline, CDR1 is MGHDK, CDR2 SYGVNS. In DNA form, the CDR3 reads TGTGCCAGCAGTGACTTAGTAGGGGATCCCTACAATGAGCAGTTCTTC. This translates into CASSDLVGDPYNEQFF.

This chain uses TRBV28 with TRBJ1-5; 9 bases are a match to TRBD1. Germline V lookup: CDR1 MDHEN, CDR2 SYDVKM. This CDR3 has 16 amino acids. Trimming removed 7 bases from V and 5 bases from J; junction bases left unmatched: 12. The CDR3 DNA reads TGTGCCAGCAATCCCCTCCGACAGGGGGGCCATCAGCCCCAGCATTTT. Amino acids: CASNPLRQGGHQPQHF.

This clone was recorded once. V usage is TRBV7-2 and J usage is TRBJ1-1; D is unclear. Germline V lookup: CDR1 SGHTA, CDR2 FQGNSA. The CDR3 loop spans 13 amino acids. Trimming stripped 2 bases from V and 4 bases from J, with 8 bases between. DNA of the CDR3: TGTGCCAGCAGCTTAATGGGGAGCACTGAAGCTTTCTTT. Protein product: CASSLMGSTEAFF.

The gene calls are TRBV7-2 and TRBJ2-1, with 8 bases matching TRBD1. The CDR3 totals 14 residues. V lost 3 bases to trimming and J lost 5 bases; unmatched junction nucleotides: 3. Germline-derived CDR1 and CDR2 are SGHTA and FQGNSA. CDR3 nucleotide sequence: TGTGCCAGCAGCTTGGGACAGGCCAACAATGAGCAGTTCTTC. Encoded protein: CASSLGQANNEQFF.

This rearrangement joins TRBV7-2 to TRBJ2-2; 11 bases line up with TRBD2. V shed 5 bases and J 6 bases; nucleotides not matched to a gene: 8. The CDR3 runs to 16 residues. Germline CDR1 is SGHTA and CDR2 is FQGNSA. The CDR3 DNA follows: TGTGCCAGCAGCGAGCGTAGCGGGAGGGCCCCCGGGGAGCTGTTTTTT. Translation gives CASSERSGRAPGELFF.

The rearrangement uses TRBV5-1 and TRBJ2-5; TRBD2 matches 9 bases. The CDR3 spans 15 residues. Looked up from germline, CDR1 is SGHRS and CDR2 is YFSETQ. V shed 0 bases and J 5 bases; nucleotides not matched to a gene: 5. CDR3 residues: CASSLGGLAGETQYF. The CDR3 DNA reads as TGCGCCAGCAGCTTGGGGGGACTAGCTGGGGAGACCCAGTACTTC.

This rearrangement joins TRBV7-2 to TRBJ2-1, with 8 bases that match TRBD2. CDR1 is SGHTA and CDR2 is FQGNSA in the germline V gene. Losses at the gene ends were 6 bases for V and 9 bases for J; bases not matched to a gene: 10. The CDR3 is 14 amino acids. For the CDR3, the DNA is TGTGCCAGCAGGTCTCCGGGACTAGAAGGTGAGCAGTTCTTC. The encoded protein is CASRSPGLEGEQFF.

The chain carries TRBV29-1 and TRBJ2-1; 7 bases agree with TRBD1. This CDR3 spans 14 amino acids. Germline CDR1 is SQVTM and CDR2 is ANQGSEA. Trimming took 5 bases from V and 10 from J; bases not matched to a gene: 14. CDR3 amino acids: CSVPLRTGLGEQFF. The DNA of the CDR3 is TGCAGCGTTCCACTAAGGACAGGTTTGGGCGAGCAGTTCTTC.

The rearrangement joins TRBV2 to TRBJ1-4; TRBD1 matches 7 bases. V lost 6 bases and J lost 0; bases outside the gene matches: 13. The CDR3 runs 18 residues. From germline, CDR1 is SNHLY and CDR2 FYNNEI. The CDR3 spells CASRTLTGTAATNEKLFF. The CDR3 DNA follows: TGTGCCAGCAGGACACTTACCGGGACAGCAGCAACTAATGAAAAACTGTTTTTT.

V usage is TRBV5-4 and J usage is TRBJ2-1; D is undetermined. Per germline, CDR1 SGHNT and CDR2 YYREEE (reference sequence). The length of the CDR3 is 15 residues. Between the trimmed V and J ends, which lost 0 bases and 0 bases, there was a span of 7 bases. Written as DNA, the CDR3 is TGTGCCAGCAGCTTGGGCCCGAGCTCCTACAATGAGCAGTTCTTC. It yields the protein CASSLGPSSYNEQFF.

The chain recombines TRBV6-6 with TRBJ1-1; TRBD1 is a possible D gene (6 bases). The germline V and J ends were trimmed by 3 bases and 11 bases, with 19 bases remaining between them. Germline CDR1 reads MNHNY; CDR2 reads SVGAGI (reference sequence). The CDR3 totals 14 residues. Here the CDR3 reads CASSYEGTPTYAFF. The CDR3 DNA sequence: TGTGCCAGCAGTTATGAGGGGACACCTACCTACGCTTTCTTT.

The chain recombines TRBV19 with TRBJ2-5, with TRBD2 identical over 10 bases. The DNA matches TRBJ2-7 better at its end, which makes the J call doubtful. The CDR3 totals 16 residues. Germline values: CDR1 LNHDA, CDR2 SQIVND (reference sequence). CDR3 amino acids: CASSSGTSVTLYEQYF. As DNA, the CDR3 is TGTGCCAGTAGTTCGGGGACTAGCGTAACTCTCTACGAGCAGTACTTC.

The CDR3 loop is CASSFRGNQPQHF. The CDR3 nucleotides read TGTGCCAGCAGCTTCCGGGGAAATCAGCCCCAGCATTTT. The chain has TRBV7-2 and TRBJ1-5; D remains unclear. The CDR3 length is 13 residues. The V end was cut by 3 bases, the J end by 4 bases, with 7 bases between. Germline loops: CDR1 SGHTA, CDR2 FQGNSA.

CDR3 in amino acids: CASSDRATNTGELFF. The CDR3 bases are TGTGCCAGCAGTGACAGGGCGACCAACACCGGGGAGCTGTTTTTT. The chain combines TRBV2 with TRBJ2-2, with D possibly being TRBD1 (5 bases). From germline, CDR1 is SNHLY and CDR2 FYNNEI. This CDR3 spans 15 amino acids. Between the trimmed V and J ends, which lost 3 bases and 2 bases, there was a span of 10 bases. Variable domain in full (rest from reference TRBV2 and TRBJ2-2): EPEVTQTPSHQVTQMGQEVILRCVPISNHLYFYWYRQILGQKVEFLVSFYNNEISEKSEIFDDQFSVERPDGSNFTLKIRSTKLEDSAMYFCASSDRATNTGELFFGEGSRLTVL.

Here the CDR3 reads CASSLYRDFRYNEQFF. The CDR3 DNA reads TGTGCCAGTAGTTTATACCGGGACTTCCGCTACAATGAGCAGTTCTTC. This sequence joins TRBV19 and TRBJ2-1; tentatively, D is TRBD2 (6 bases). The CDR3 runs 16 residues. Germline V gene lookup returns CDR1 LNHDA and CDR2 SQIVND (reference sequence). V was pared by 5 bases and J by 3 bases, with 17 bases between.

V gene TRBV5-4 combines with J gene TRBJ1-4; maybe TRBD1 (5 bases). This CDR3 has 14 residues. Trimming stripped 4 bases from V and 4 bases from J, with 11 bases between. The germline V gene has CDR1 SGHNT and CDR2 YYREEE (reference sequence). The CDR3 sequence is CASSTRQNNEKLFF. As DNA, the CDR3 is TGTGCCAGCAGCACCCGACAGAATAATGAAAAACTGTTTTTT.

This clone showed up just a few times. The chain links TRBV7-6 to TRBJ1-3; D call uncertain. The CDR3 loop spans 16 amino acids. Germline V gene sequence: CDR1 SGHVS, CDR2 FNYEAQ. Trimming took off 0 bases at V and 1 base at J, with 10 bases between the two ends. The CDR3 region has the DNA TGTGCCAGCAGCTTAGCATCGTCCAGATCTGGAAACACCATATATTTT. It is translated as CASSLASSRSGNTIYF. Combining the CDR3 with reference TRBV7-6 and TRBJ1-3 gives the whole variable domain GAGVSQSPRYKVTKRGQDVALRCDPISGHVSLYWYRQALGQGPEFLTYFNYEAQQDKSGLPNDRFSAERPEGSISTLTIQRTEQRDSAMYRCASSLASSRSGNTIYFGEGSWLTVV.

The J gene is TRBJ2-7, the V gene TRBV6-5; 8 bases agree with TRBD2. The germline V gene has CDR1 MNHEY and CDR2 SVGAGI. Losses at the gene ends were 0 bases for V and 4 bases for J; bases not matched to a gene: 8. The CDR3 has 16 residues. The chain's CDR3 is CASSYSPSGGPYEQYF. The CDR3 DNA is TGTGCCAGCAGTTACTCCCCATCGGGAGGGCCGTACGAGCAGTACTTC.

The CDR3 coding sequence is TGTGCCAGCAGTTTACCAGGGCCTAGAATTGGCTACACCTTC. As protein: CASSLPGPRIGYTF. This chain uses TRBV28 with TRBJ1-2; D might be TRBD1 (5 bases). Germline values: CDR1 MDHEN, CDR2 SYDVKM. The CDR3 runs 14 residues. Trimming took off 2 bases at V and 7 bases at J, with 14 bases between the two ends.

This rearrangement joins TRBV7-8 to TRBJ2-7, with 9 bases that match TRBD2. This CDR3 comprises 16 residues. Germline CDR1 is SGHVS and CDR2 is FQNEAQ. Trimming at V came to 5 bases and at J to 6 bases, leaving 14 bases not matched to a gene. DNA for the CDR3: TGTGCCAGCAGCCCCCGCCAGCGGGAGGATGTTGTCGAGCAGTACTTC. It specifies CASSPRQREDVVEQYF.

The chain's CDR3 is CASSYAGVNSYNEQFF. The CDR3 nucleotides are TGTGCCAGCAGTTACGCGGGAGTGAACTCCTACAATGAGCAGTTCTTC. J is TRBJ2-1 and V is TRBV6-6, with 7 bases lining up with TRBD2. The CDR3 is 16 residues long. Germline trimming cut 2 bases from V and 0 bases from J; bases unmatched to any gene: 4. From germline, CDR1 is MNHNY and CDR2 SVGAGI (reference sequence).

The V gene is TRBV7-9, the J gene TRBJ2-1, with 12 bases matching TRBD2. CDR1 SEHNR and CDR2 FQNEAQ come from the germline V gene (reference sequence). CDR3 size: 18 residues. Trimming cost V 1 base and J 7 bases; bases outside gene matches: 11. The CDR3 protein is CASSLEGSSGRAGNEQFF. CDR3 nucleotides: TGTGCCAGCAGCTTAGAAGGGTCTAGCGGGAGGGCGGGGAATGAGCAGTTCTTC.

About this clone itself: This sample also contains other DNA sequences that code for the same CDR3. This chain uses TRBV2 with TRBJ1-5, with D uncertain. This CDR3 is 13 amino acids long. Germline V gene sequence: CDR1 SNHLY, CDR2 FYNNEI. The germline V and J ends were trimmed by 7 bases and 1 base, with 8 bases remaining between them. CDR3 loop: CASKRESNQPQHF. DNA for the CDR3: TGTGCCAGCAAAAGAGAGAGCAATCAGCCCCAGCATTTT.

The rearrangement joins TRBV6-5 to TRBJ2-7, with 7 bases matching TRBD2. This CDR3 spans 14 amino acids. Trimming removed 2 bases from V and 3 bases from J; junction bases left unmatched: 4. The germline V gene has CDR1 MNHEY and CDR2 SVGAGI. The CDR3 loop reads CASSYGGSGYEQYF. CDR3 sequence (DNA): TGTGCCAGCAGTTACGGCGGGAGCGGCTACGAGCAGTACTTC.

This chain links TRBV6-5 with TRBJ1-5; 7 nucleotides align to TRBD1. CDR3 size: 15 residues. CDR1 and CDR2 (germline): MNHEY, SVGAGI. V shed 2 bases and J 1 base; nucleotides not matched to a gene: 2. The CDR3 DNA sequence: TGTGCCAGCAGTTACGACAGGGAGAGCAATCAGCCCCAGCATTTT. Residues: CASSYDRESNQPQHF.